The subject of this entry is one T cell receptor beta chain. This clone was counted a few times. No antigen is known for it. It has no much larger one-base neighbor in the sample; base qualities were not kept. Whole blood was collected in K2EDTA tubes by collaborating institutions according to the institutions' own protocols. For TCRbeta analysis, collaborators shipped samples in one of three forms: frozen whole blood, isolated PBMCs, or DNA extracted from either of those sample types. TCRbeta CDR3 regions were amplified from genomic DNA by means of the immunoSEQ Assay, a bias-controlled multiplex PCR. Per the source publication's procedure: The number of nucleated cells in each sample was estimated from the amplification of reference gene primers within the assay. To quantify the absolute abundance of each unique TCRbeta CDR3 rearrangement, sequence reads were collapsed and filtered. For each sample, productive Simpson clonality was calculated as the square root of Simpson's diversity index across productive rearrangements. The table was pulled from immuneACCESS by TCRdb, which kept in-frame rearrangements only. Such tables lose some clones; where checked, under half of the loss comes from unresolved V genes, and the rest has no known cause. The V and J calls and clone size come from that table; D and trimming were worked out from the DNA. The sample contains over 110,000 clones, 70% to 90% of them found a single time. The ten largest make up about 2% of the sample.

These data originate in a study of blood T cell repertoires in COVID-19 (dated by TCRdb to the early 2020s). A note on the overall study: The collaborator samples originated in the United States, Italy and Spain and spanned the acute and convalescent phases of COVID-19. The prospective study material was composed of cDNA or gDNA derived from T cells, B-cell-depleted T cells, or PBMCs. Deeply sampled blood TCRbeta repertoires from subjects exposed to, actively infected with, or recovered from COVID-19 were included in the dataset. The repertoires were released in a freely available public database intended as a resource for research on the immune response to SARS-CoV-2. Samples came from the ongoing ImmuneRACE study (first 160 participants) plus 1,254 subjects from 6 global collaborators. Sample metadata almost always included a de-identified subject ID, COVID-19 status, age in years and sex. Where available, HLA class I and class II types were taken from metadata supplied by the sample provider and were not determined by assay-based typing. Here is what the overall study found, with its caveats: How much clinical and demographic metadata was included differed by source and by participant, and the metadata was provided uncurated.

The TCR comes from a man between 65 and 79 years old with acute or convalescent COVID-19. Sequencing was performed on peripheral blood.

The DNA is as follows: TGTGCCAGCAGCAAAGCGCAGGGGGCCCTCACTGAAGCTTTCTTT. This translates into CASSKAQGALTEAFF. The chain links TRBV21-1 with TRBJ1-1; TRBD1, as called in the table, went unchecked against the DNA. TRBV21-1 is designated a pseudogene. The CDR3, cysteine through phenylalanine, is 15 amino acids long. The entry retains the CDR3 DNA only, 45 bases that are in frame from base 1.